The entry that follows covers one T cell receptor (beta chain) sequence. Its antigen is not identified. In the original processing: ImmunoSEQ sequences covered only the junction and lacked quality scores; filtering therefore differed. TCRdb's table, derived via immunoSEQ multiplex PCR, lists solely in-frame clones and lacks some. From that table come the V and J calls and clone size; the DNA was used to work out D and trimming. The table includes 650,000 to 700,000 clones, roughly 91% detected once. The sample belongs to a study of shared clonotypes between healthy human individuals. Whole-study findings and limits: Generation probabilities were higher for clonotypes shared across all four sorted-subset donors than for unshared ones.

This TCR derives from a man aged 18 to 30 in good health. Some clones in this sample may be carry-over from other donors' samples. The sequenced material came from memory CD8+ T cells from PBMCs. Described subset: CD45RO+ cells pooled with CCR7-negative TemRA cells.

The CDR3 spells CASSFLDSDYEQYF. The CDR3 region has the DNA TGTGCCAGCAGCTTTTTGGACTCAGACTACGAGCAGTACTTC. This rearrangement joins TRBV5-4 to TRBJ2-7, with a tentative D call TRBD2 (5 bases). Trimming cost V 2 bases and J 3 bases, with 12 bases left between them. The CDR3 spans 14 residues. Germline V gene lookup returns CDR1 SGHNT and CDR2 YYREEE (reference sequence). Full variable domain (remainder filled in from reference TRBV5-4 and TRBJ2-7): ETGVTQSPTHLIKTRGQQVTLRCSSQSGHNTVSWYQQALGQGPQFIFQYYREEENGRGNFPPRFSGLQFPNYSSELNVNALELDDSALYLCASSFLDSDYEQYFGPGTRLTVT.